This T cell receptor beta chain was captured in a study of molecular identifiers for immune sequencing clone quantification. TCRdb re-analysed the PCR reads in MiXCR, keeping a single row per CDR3 protein. This table has approximately 54,000 distinct CDR3 sequences, around 25% appearing once. The CDR3 contains 14 residues. Germline V gives CDR1 MNHEY, CDR2 SVGAGI. Losses at the gene ends were 5 bases for V and 8 bases for J; bases not matched to a gene: 8. The source is a human donor in good health. Some libraries in this study had Jurkat cell RNA spiked in. The rearrangement uses TRBV6-5 and TRBJ1-4; 7 bases line up with TRBD1. Specimen: naive CD8+ T cells from blood, with Jurkat cell RNA spiked in. Subset: FACS-sorted CD8+CD4-CCR7+CD45RA+ naive T cells. The DNA for the CDR3 is TGTGCCAGCAGTCCCGACAGGGCAGGGGAAAAACTGTTTTTT. It codes for CASSPDRAGEKLFF.